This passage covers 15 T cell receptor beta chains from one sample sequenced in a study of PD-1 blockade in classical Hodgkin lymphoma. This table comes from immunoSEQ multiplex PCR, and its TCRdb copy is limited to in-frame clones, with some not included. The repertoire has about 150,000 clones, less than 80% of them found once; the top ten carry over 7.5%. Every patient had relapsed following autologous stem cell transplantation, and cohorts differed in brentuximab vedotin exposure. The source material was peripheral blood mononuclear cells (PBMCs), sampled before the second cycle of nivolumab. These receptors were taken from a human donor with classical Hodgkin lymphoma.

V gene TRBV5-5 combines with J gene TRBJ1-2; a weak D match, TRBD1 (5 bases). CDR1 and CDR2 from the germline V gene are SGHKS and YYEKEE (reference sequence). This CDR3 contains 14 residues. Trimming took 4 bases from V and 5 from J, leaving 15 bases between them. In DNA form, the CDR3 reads TGTGCCAGCAGCACCGTTGGGGGGTCTTATGGCTACACCTTC. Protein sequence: CASSTVGGSYGYTF.

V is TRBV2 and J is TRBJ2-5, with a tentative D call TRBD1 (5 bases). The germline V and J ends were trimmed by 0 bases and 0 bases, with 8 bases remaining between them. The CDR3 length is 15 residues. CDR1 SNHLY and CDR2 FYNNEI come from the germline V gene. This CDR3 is CASSEAGADQETQYF. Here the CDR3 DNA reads TGTGCCAGCAGTGAAGCAGGGGCAGACCAAGAGACCCAGTACTTC.

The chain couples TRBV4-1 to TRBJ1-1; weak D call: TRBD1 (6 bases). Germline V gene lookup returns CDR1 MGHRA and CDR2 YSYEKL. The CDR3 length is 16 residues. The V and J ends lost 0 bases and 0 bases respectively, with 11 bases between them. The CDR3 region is CASSQDRGLMNTEAFF. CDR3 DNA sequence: TGCGCCAGCAGCCAAGACAGGGGACTCATGAACACTGAAGCTTTCTTT.

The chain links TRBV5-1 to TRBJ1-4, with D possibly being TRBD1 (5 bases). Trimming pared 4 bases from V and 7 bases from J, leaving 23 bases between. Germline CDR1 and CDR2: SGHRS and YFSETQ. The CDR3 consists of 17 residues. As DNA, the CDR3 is TGCGCCAGCAGCCTAGCTAGGGGTTGGGTGAATGGTGAAAAACTGTTTTTT. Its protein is CASSLARGWVNGEKLFF.

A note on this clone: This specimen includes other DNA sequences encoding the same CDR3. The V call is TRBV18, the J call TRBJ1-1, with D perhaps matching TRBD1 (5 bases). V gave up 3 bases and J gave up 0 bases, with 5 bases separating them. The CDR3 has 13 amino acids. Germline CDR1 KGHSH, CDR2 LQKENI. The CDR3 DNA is TGTGCCAGCTCACCGGACATGAACACTGAAGCTTTCTTT. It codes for CASSPDMNTEAFF.

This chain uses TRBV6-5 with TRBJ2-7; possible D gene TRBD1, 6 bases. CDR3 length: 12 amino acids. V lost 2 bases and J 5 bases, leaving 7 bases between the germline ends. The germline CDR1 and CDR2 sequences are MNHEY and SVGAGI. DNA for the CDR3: TGTGCCAGCAGTTACGAGGGGGACGAGCAGTACTTC. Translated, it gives CASSYEGDEQYF.

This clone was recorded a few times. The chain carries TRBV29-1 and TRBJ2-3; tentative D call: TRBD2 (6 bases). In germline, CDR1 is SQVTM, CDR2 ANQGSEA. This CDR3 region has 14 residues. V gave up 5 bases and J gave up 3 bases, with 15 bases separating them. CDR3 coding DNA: TGCAGCGTTAGCCTCGGGACTTGGACAGATACGCAGTATTTT. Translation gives CSVSLGTWTDTQYF.

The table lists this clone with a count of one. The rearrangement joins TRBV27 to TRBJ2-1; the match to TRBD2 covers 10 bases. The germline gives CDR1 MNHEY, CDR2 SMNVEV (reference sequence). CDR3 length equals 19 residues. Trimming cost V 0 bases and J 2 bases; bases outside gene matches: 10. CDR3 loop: CASSLSGASGRSPYNEQFF. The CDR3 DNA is TGTGCCAGCAGTTTATCGGGGGCTAGCGGGAGATCCCCCTACAATGAGCAGTTCTTC.

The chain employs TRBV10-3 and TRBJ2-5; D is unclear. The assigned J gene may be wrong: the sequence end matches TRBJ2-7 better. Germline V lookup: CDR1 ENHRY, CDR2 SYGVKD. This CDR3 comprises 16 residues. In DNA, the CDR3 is TGTGCCATCAGTGAGAGTATGAACCCTCTCCCCTACGAGCAGTACTTC. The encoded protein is CAISESMNPLPYEQYF.

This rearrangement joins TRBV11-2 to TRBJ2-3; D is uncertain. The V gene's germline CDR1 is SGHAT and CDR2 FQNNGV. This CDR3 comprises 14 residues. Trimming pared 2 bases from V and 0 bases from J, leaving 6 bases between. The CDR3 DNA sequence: TGTGCCAGCAGCTTAACAGTGAGCACAGATACGCAGTATTTT. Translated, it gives CASSLTVSTDTQYF. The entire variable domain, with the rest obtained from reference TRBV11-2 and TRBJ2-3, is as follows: EAGVAQSPRYKIIEKRQSVAFWCNPISGHATLYWYQQILGQGPKLLIQFQNNGVVDDSQLPKDRFSAERLKGVDSTLKIQPAKLEDSAVYLCASSLTVSTDTQYFGPGTRLTVL.

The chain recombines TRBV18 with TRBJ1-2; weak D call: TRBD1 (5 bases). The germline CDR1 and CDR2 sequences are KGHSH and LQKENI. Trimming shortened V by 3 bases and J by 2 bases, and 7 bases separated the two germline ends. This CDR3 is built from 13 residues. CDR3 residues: CASSPRVNYGYTF. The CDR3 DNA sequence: TGTGCCAGCTCACCCAGGGTCAACTATGGCTACACCTTC. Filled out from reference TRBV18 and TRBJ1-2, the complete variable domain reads NAGVMQNPRHLVRRRGQEARLRCSPMKGHSHVYWYRQLPEEGLKFMVYLQKENIIDESGMPKERFSAEFPKEGPSILRIQQVVRGDSAAYFCASSPRVNYGYTFGSGTRLTVV.

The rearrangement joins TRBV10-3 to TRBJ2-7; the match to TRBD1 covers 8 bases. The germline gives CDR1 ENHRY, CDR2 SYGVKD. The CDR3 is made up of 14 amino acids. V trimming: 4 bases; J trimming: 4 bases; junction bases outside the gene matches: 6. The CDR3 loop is CAISVTGVAYEQYF. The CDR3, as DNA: TGTGCCATCAGTGTGACAGGGGTGGCATACGAGCAGTACTTC.

The CDR3 coding sequence is TGTGCCAGCAGCCCAGCAGGGGGGGGTGACACCGGGGAGCTGTTTTTT. Amino acids: CASSPAGGGDTGELFF. The chain recombines TRBV5-4 with TRBJ2-2; possibly TRBD1 or TRBD2 for D (7 bases each). V lost 4 bases and J lost 3, with 16 bases in between. Germline V gene lookup returns CDR1 SGHNT and CDR2 YYREEE (reference sequence). This CDR3 contains 16 residues.

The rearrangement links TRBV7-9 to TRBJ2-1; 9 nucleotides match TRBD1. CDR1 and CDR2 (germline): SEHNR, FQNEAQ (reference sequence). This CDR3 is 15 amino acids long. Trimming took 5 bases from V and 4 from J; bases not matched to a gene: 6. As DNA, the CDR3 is TGTGCCAGCAGCGTCGGGACAGGGCTATACAATGAGCAGTTCTTC. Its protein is CASSVGTGLYNEQFF.

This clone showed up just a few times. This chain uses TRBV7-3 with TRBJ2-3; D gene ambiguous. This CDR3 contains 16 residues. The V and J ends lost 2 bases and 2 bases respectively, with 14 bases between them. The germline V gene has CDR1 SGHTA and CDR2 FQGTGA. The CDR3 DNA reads TGTGCCAGCAGCTTATCGGTGGCTACAGACACAGATACGCAGTATTTT. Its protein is CASSLSVATDTDTQYF.